This note documents a single TCR beta chain sequence. Then a second PCR, running roughly 6 to 11 cycles, was carried out with a sample-barcoded 5' primer and a J-beta primer mix. Via MiXCR, TCRdb re-called the 5' RACE reads, giving one row per CDR3 protein. The sample lists hundreds of thousands of distinct CDR3 sequences; 56% were seen once. Germline CDR1 ENHRY, CDR2 SYGVKD. Trimming took 6 bases from V and 4 from J, leaving 12 bases between them. The CDR3 is made up of 13 amino acids. The data derive from a study of blood T cells in healthy people across ages. Turning to the study itself: T cells yielded about one barcoded beta molecule per two cells through template switching.

Drawn from each donor were roughly 9.4 milliliters of peripheral blood. Sequenced input: blood. This sequence joins TRBV10-3 and TRBJ1-2, with no clear D. The TCR was taken from a middle-aged man in good health. CDR3 in DNA: TGTGCCATCAGACATACAGAGAGCTATGGCTACACCTTC. Its translation: CAIRHTESYGYTF.